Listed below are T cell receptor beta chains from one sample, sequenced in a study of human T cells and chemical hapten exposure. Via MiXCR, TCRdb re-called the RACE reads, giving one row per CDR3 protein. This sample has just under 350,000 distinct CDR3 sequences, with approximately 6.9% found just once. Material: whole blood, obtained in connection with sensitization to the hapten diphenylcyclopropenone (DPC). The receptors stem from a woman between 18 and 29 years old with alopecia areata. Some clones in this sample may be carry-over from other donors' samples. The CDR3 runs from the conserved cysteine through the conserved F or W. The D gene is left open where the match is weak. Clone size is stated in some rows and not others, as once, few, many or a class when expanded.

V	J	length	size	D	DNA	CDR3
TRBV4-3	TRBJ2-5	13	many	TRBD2	TGCGCCAGCAGCCAGACTAGCACAGAGACCCAGTACTTC	CASSQTSTETQYF
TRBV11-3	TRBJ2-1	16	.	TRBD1	TGTGCCAGCAGCTTAGGCGGGACAGGGGGCTACAATGAGCAGTTCTTC	CASSLGGTGGYNEQFF
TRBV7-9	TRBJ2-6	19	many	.	TGTGCCAGCAGCTCCCACTCGCTACAGGATCGCTCTGGGGCCAACGTCCTGACTTTC	CASSSHSLQDRSGANVLTF
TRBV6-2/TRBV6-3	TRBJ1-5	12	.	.	TGTGCCAGCAGTTACTGGCAGCAGCCCCAGCATTTT	CASSYWQQPQHF
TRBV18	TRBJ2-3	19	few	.	TGTGCCAGCTCACCAGCTTCTACAGGGTGGCTCTTTAGCACAGATACGCAGTATTTT	CASSPASTGWLFSTDTQYF
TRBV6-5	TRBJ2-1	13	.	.	TGTGCCAGCGGGGTACAGGGGAGGGGTGAGCAGTTCTTC	CASGVQGRGEQFF
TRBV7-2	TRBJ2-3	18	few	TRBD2	TGTGCCAGCAGCTTACGGTTTAGTAGCGGGGGGATTGGAAATACGCAGTATTTT	CASSLRFSSGGIGNTQYF
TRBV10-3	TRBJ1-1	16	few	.	TGTGCCATCAGTGAGTTCCGGCTGGGGGGGGCCACTGAAGCTTTCTTT	CAISEFRLGGATEAFF
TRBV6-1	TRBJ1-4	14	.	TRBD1	TGTGCCAGCAGTACCGGGACAGGATCTGAAAAACTGTTTTTT	CASSTGTGSEKLFF
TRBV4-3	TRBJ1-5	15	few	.	TGCGCCAGCAGCCAAGATGTAGCAGGGAATCAGCCCCAGCATTTT	CASSQDVAGNQPQHF
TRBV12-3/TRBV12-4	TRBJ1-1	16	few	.	TGTGCCAGCAATGGGCCCGGGGATTTTCCGAACACTGAAGCTTTCTTT	CASNGPGDFPNTEAFF
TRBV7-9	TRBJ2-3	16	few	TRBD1	TGTGCCAGCAGCTCTTCTAGGGGGCCGGTTCGAGATACGCAGTATTTT	CASSSSRGPVRDTQYF
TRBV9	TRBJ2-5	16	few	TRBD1	TGTGCCAGCAGCGTCTTAGGGACAGGGGTCCCCGAGACCCAGTACTTC	CASSVLGTGVPETQYF
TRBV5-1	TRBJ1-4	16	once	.	TGCGCCAGCAGTTCGAGACGGGGGGTAACTAATGAAAAACTGTTTTTT	CASSSRRGVTNEKLFF
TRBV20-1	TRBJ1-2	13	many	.	TGCAGTGCTAGAGATACCAGGGATGCTGGCTACACCTTC	CSARDTRDAGYTF
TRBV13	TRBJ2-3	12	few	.	TGTGCCAGCAGCTTCGAGGCAGATACGCAGTATTTT	CASSFEADTQYF
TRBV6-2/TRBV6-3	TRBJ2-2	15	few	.	TGTGCCAGCAGTTACGGCATAGGGGGCACCGGGGAGCTGTTTTTT	CASSYGIGGTGELFF
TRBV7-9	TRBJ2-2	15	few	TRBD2	TGTGCCAGCAGCACCTCCGCTGGGGGGGCCGGGGAGCTGTTTTTT	CASSTSAGGAGELFF
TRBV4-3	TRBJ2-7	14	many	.	TGCGCCAGCAGCCAAGATGGGGGAACCTACGAGCAGTACTTC	CASSQDGGTYEQYF
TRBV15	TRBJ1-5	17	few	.	TGTGCCACCAGCCTTGGCCCCCTACAGGGACGCAATCAGCCCCAGCATTTT	CATSLGPLQGRNQPQHF
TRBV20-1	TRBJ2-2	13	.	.	TGCAGTGCCAGCGGAACAGGCCCCGGGGAGCTGTTTTTT	CSASGTGPGELFF
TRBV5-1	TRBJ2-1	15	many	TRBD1	TGCGCCAGCAGCGCTGGGACAGGGGGTCTGAATGAGCAGTTCTTC	CASSAGTGGLNEQFF
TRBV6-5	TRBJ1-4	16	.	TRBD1	TGTGCCAGCAGTTACTTCTCCGGGACAGGGGTTGAGAAACTGTTTTTT	CASSYFSGTGVEKLFF
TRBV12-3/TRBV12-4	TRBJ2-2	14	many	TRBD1	TGTGCCAGTGATCAAAGACTGGGACAGGGGGAGCTGTTTTTT	CASDQRLGQGELFF
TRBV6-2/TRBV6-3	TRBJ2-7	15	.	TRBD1	TGTGCCAGCAACCCCGGGACAGCGAACTCCTACGAGCAGTACTTC	CASNPGTANSYEQYF
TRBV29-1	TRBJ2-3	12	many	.	TGCAGCGTTGAACGCCTCACAGATACGCAGTATTTT	CSVERLTDTQYF
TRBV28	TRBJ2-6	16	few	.	TGTGCCAGCAATCGTGGAGAGAGCTCTGGGGCCAACGTCCTGACTTTC	CASNRGESSGANVLTF
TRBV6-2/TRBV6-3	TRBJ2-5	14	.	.	TGTGCCAGCAGAACGGGGGCTCACCAAGAGACCCAGTACTTC	CASRTGAHQETQYF
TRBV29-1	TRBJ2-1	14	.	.	TGCAGCGTTGAAGATAATAGGAACGGTAATGAGCAGTTCTTC	CSVEDNRNGNEQFF
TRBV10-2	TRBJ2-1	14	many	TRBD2	TGCGCCAGCAGTACTAGCGGGGGGAGTGCTGAGCAGTTCTTC	CASSTSGGSAEQFF
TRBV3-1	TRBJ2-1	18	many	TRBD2	TGTGCCAGCAGCCCTCCTCGCGGGACTAGCGGGGGGAACAATGAGCAGTTCTTC	CASSPPRGTSGGNNEQFF
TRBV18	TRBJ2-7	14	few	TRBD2	TGTGCCAGCTCACCGGCCAGCGGGGGGTACGAGCAGTACTTC	CASSPASGGYEQYF
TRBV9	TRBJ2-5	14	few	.	TGTGCCAGCAGCGTAGTGGAGCTAGTCAATAACCTCGAGTTC	CASSVVELVNNLEF
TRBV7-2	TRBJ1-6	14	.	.	TGTGCCAGCAGCTTAATCCTGGGGCATTCACCCCTCCACTTT	CASSLILGHSPLHF
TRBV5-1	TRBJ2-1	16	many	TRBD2	TGCGCCAGCAGCTTAAACAGCGGGGGGGCCTACAATGAGCAGTTCTTC	CASSLNSGGAYNEQFF
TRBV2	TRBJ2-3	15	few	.	TGTGCCAGCAGATATTCGAGCGGGTCCACAGATACGCAGTATTTT	CASRYSSGSTDTQYF